This T cell receptor (beta chain) was captured in a study of blood T cell repertoires in COVID-19. Study at large: There were acute and convalescent COVID-19 samples, and they came from the United States, Italy and Spain. PBMCs, B-cell-depleted T cells, or T cells were the source of the cDNA or gDNA that made up the material.

The CDR3 totals 12 residues. V lost 6 bases and J 10 bases, leaving 15 bases between the germline ends. Germline V gene lookup returns CDR1 MNHEY and CDR2 SMNVEV (reference sequence). This clone was seen once. The assay was immunoSEQ multiplex PCR, and TCRdb's table has in-frame clones only and misses some. The profile shows about 72,000 clones, roughly 80% of them singletons. Source material: peripheral blood. The chain is built from TRBV27 and TRBJ1-1; unclear D gene. The receptor was isolated from a human donor in a cohort sampled during active COVID-19. The DNA for the CDR3 is TGTGCCAGCAGCGACGCCACGGGGAGAGCTTTCTTT. Amino acid sequence: CASSDATGRAFF.